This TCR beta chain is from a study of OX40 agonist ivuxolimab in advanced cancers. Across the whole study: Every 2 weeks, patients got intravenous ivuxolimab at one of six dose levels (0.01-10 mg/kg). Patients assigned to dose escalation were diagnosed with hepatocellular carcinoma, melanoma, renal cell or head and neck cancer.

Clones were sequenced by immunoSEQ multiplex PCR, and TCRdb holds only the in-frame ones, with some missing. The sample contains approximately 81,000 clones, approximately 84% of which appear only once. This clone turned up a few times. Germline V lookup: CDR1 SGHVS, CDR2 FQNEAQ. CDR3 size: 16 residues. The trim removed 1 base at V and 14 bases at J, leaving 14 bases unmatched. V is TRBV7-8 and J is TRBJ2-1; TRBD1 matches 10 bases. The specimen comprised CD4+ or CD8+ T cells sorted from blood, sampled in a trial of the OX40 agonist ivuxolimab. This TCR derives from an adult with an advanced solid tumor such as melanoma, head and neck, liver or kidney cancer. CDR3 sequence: CASSLVTGGLLGNEFF. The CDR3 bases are TGTGCCAGCAGCTTAGTGACAGGGGGCCTTTTGGGGAACGAGTTCTTC.